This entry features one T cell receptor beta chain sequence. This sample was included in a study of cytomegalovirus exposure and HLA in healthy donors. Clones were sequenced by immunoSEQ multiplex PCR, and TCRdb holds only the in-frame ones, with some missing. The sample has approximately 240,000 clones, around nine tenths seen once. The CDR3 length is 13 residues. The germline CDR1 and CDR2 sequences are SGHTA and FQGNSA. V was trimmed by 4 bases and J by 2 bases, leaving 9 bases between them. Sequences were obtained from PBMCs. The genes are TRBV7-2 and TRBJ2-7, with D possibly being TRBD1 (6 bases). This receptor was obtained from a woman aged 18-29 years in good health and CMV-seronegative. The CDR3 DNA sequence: TGTGCCAGCAGCTCGGGACACCCCTACGAGCAGTACTTC. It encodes CASSSGHPYEQYF.